Detailed here is one T cell receptor beta chain. Its specificity is not known. V lost 5 bases to trimming and J lost 4 bases; unmatched junction nucleotides: 10. CDR3 length: 15 amino acids. Germline-derived CDR1 and CDR2 are SGHVS and FQNEAQ. Here immunoSEQ multiplex PCR was the method, and the copy in TCRdb shows in-frame clones only, minus some. Among about 2.4 million clones listed, more than 90% were seen once. The data were obtained in a study of shared clonotypes between healthy human individuals. Findings of the study overall: In a handful of donors, around 5% of naive CD4 clonotypes appeared in common.

This rearrangement joins TRBV7-8 to TRBJ1-2; 7 bases map to TRBD1. Sequencing was carried out using naive CD4+ T cells sorted from blood. Subset in this sample: CD45RA+ positively selected. The receptor comes from a young man in good health. The chain's CDR3 is CASSRDRASFYGYTF. CDR3 in DNA: TGTGCCAGCAGCCGGGACAGAGCCTCTTTCTATGGCTACACCTTC.